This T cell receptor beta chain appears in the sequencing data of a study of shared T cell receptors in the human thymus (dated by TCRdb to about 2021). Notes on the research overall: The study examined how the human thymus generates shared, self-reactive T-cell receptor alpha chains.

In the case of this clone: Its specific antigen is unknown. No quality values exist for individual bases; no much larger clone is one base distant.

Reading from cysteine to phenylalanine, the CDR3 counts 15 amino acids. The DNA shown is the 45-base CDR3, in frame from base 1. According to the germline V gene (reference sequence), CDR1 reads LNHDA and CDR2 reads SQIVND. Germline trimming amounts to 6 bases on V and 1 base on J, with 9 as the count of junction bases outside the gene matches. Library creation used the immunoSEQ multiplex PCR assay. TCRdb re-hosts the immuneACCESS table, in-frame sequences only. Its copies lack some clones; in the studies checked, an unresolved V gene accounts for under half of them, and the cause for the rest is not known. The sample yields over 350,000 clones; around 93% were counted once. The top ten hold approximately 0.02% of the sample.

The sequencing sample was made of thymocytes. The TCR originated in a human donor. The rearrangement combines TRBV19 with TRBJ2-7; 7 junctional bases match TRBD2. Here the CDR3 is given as CASRGGGSPSYEQYF. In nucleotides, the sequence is TGTGCCAGTAGGGGAGGCGGGAGCCCATCCTACGAGCAGTACTTC.